The rows below give T cell receptor beta chains drawn from one sample of a study of post-analysis software for immune sequencing data. TCRdb redid the calling of the PCR reads with MiXCR, one entry per CDR3 protein. In the table there are a few hundred thousand distinct CDR3 sequences, 30% to 45% of which are singletons. The source material was blood. These receptor sequences come from a girl aged 10 to 17 with multiple sclerosis. CDR3s include the opening cysteine and the closing phenylalanine or tryptophan. The D gene is left open where the match is weak. Expanded clones get a size class; other rows say once, few or many, or leave the size out.

d_call,j_call,v_call,clone_size,cdr3_aa,cdr3_nt
TRBD1,TRBJ1-1,TRBV4-2,few,CTSSQGQALNTEAFF,TGTACCAGCAGCCAAGGACAGGCCCTGAACACTGAAGCTTTCTTT
NA,TRBJ2-4,TRBV12-3/TRBV12-4,NA,CASSRQRKNIQYF,TGTGCCAGCAGTCGACAGAGAAAAAACATTCAGTACTTC
NA,TRBJ2-1,TRBV10-3,many,CALQGDEQFF,TGTGCCTTACAGGGAGATGAGCAGTTCTTC
NA,TRBJ2-5,TRBV7-2,few,CASSPTTEGETQYF,TGTGCCAGCAGCCCCACGACAGAGGGGGAGACCCAGTACTTC
NA,TRBJ2-7,TRBV15,NA,CATSRKDRGPYEQYF,TGTGCCACCAGCAGAAAAGACCGGGGGCCCTACGAGCAGTACTTC
NA,TRBJ2-3,TRBV20-1,NA,CSARDRVFTDTQYF,TGCAGTGCTAGAGATCGGGTGTTCACAGATACGCAGTATTTT
TRBD2,TRBJ2-3,TRBV7-8,NA,CASSLYGLAGGDTQYF,TGTGCCAGCAGCCTATACGGACTAGCGGGGGGGGATACGCAGTATTTT
TRBD2,TRBJ2-7,TRBV5-6,NA,CASSLLLAVTYEQYF,TGTGCCAGCAGCTTACTACTAGCGGTAACCTACGAGCAGTACTTC
NA,TRBJ2-5,TRBV29-1,many,CSVGHTQETQYF,TGCAGCGTGGGACATACCCAAGAGACCCAGTACTTC
TRBD1,TRBJ2-7,TRBV7-2,few,CASSKGQGNEQYF,TGTGCCAGCAGTAAGGGACAGGGGAACGAGCAGTACTTC
NA,TRBJ2-5,TRBV21-1,NA,CASSTRQGKKTQYF,TGTGCCAGCAGCACTCGACAGGGCAAGAAGACCCAGTACTTC
NA,TRBJ1-6,TRBV5-1,few,CASSSVGGQDSPLHF,TGCGCCAGCAGCTCGGTTGGGGGGCAGGATTCACCCCTCCACTTT
TRBD1,TRBJ2-1,TRBV20-1,NA,CSARTKRDRYNEQFF,TGCAGTGCTAGGACGAAACGGGACAGGTACAATGAGCAGTTCTTC
NA,TRBJ2-7,TRBV9,NA,CASSFGPEGYEQYF,TGTGCCAGCAGCTTCGGACCTGAGGGCTACGAGCAGTACTTC
NA,TRBJ1-5,TRBV4-1,NA,CASSQGGWGAQPQHF,TGCGCCAGCAGCCAAGGGGGGTGGGGAGCCCAGCCCCAGCATTTT
NA,TRBJ2-5,TRBV7-9,NA,CASRPHQGKETQYF,TGTGCCAGCAGGCCTCACCAGGGGAAAGAGACCCAGTACTTC
NA,TRBJ2-1,TRBV27,many,CASSLSRQISYNEQFF,TGTGCCAGCAGTTTATCCCGACAGATTTCCTACAATGAGCAGTTCTTC
NA,TRBJ2-6,TRBV5-4,many,CASSSPGRRANVLTF,TGTGCCAGCAGCTCCCCCGGTAGGCGGGCCAACGTCCTGACTTTC
TRBD1,TRBJ2-7,TRBV11-2,few,CASSSFDRGPYEQYF,TGTGCCAGCAGCTCCTTTGACAGGGGGCCCTACGAGCAGTACTTC
NA,TRBJ1-1,TRBV27,NA,CASSFWDGNTEAFF,TGTGCCAGCAGTTTCTGGGACGGGAACACTGAAGCTTTCTTT
NA,TRBJ2-5,TRBV6-2/TRBV6-3,NA,CASSYSSRAETQYF,TGTGCCAGCAGTTACTCTAGCCGGGCTGAGACCCAGTACTTC
TRBD1,TRBJ2-4,TRBV28,few,CASSLVGTGYGGQYF,TGTGCCAGCAGTCTGGTAGGGACAGGATACGGCGGGCAGTACTTC
NA,TRBJ2-5,TRBV19,few,CASSITLGAQYF,TGTGCCAGTAGTATCACCTTGGGGGCCCAGTACTTC
TRBD1,TRBJ2-7,TRBV5-1,NA,CASSSSTGGVNYEQYF,TGCGCCAGCAGCTCGTCGACAGGGGGTGTAAACTACGAGCAGTACTTC
NA,TRBJ1-6,TRBV20-1,NA,CSAWVSGTQIYNSPLHF,TGCAGTGCTTGGGTTTCCGGGACCCAGATTTATAATTCACCCCTCCACTTT
TRBD2,TRBJ2-1,TRBV4-1,NA,CASSPRGSGGRSSYNEQFF,TGCGCCAGCAGCCCCCGGGGTAGCGGGGGCCGCAGCTCCTACAATGAGCAGTTCTTC
NA,TRBJ2-1,TRBV7-2,NA,CASSLGINSHNEQFF,TGTGCCAGCAGCTTAGGCATTAACTCCCACAATGAGCAGTTCTTC
TRBD1,TRBJ1-4,TRBV12-3/TRBV12-4,once,CASRQGGEEELFF,TGTGCCAGCAGACAGGGGGGGGAAGAAGAACTGTTTTTT
TRBD1,TRBJ1-6,TRBV4-1,few,CASSQDEGQVRGSPLHF,TGCGCCAGCAGCCAAGATGAAGGACAGGTTCGTGGTTCACCCCTCCACTTT
NA,TRBJ1-2,TRBV30,NA,CAWSEIGNNYGYTF,TGTGCCTGGAGCGAGATCGGAAATAACTATGGCTACACCTTC
NA,TRBJ2-2,TRBV12-3/TRBV12-4,NA,CASSEQGTSTGELFF,TGTGCCAGCAGTGAACAGGGTACTTCCACCGGGGAGCTGTTTTTT
NA,TRBJ1-2,TRBV10-3,NA,CAISESGERGYTF,TGTGCCATCAGTGAGTCGGGGGAGCGCGGCTACACCTTC
NA,TRBJ1-5,TRBV12-3/TRBV12-4,NA,CASSLLEGHQPQHF,TGTGCCAGCAGTCTTTTGGAGGGCCATCAGCCCCAGCATTTT
NA,TRBJ1-1,TRBV11-2,once,CASSLDLTEGGNYTEAFF,TGTGCCAGCAGCTTAGATCTTACAGAGGGAGGCAATTACACTGAAGCTTTCTTT
NA,TRBJ2-5,TRBV4-2,NA,CASSQYTSGNQETQYF,TGTGCCAGCAGCCAATACACCAGCGGAAACCAAGAGACCCAGTACTTC
TRBD2,TRBJ2-3,TRBV20-1,NA,CSARDERGTTSGGFTDTQYF,TGCAGTGCTAGGGATGAAAGGGGAACTACTAGCGGGGGGTTCACAGATACGCAGTATTTT
NA,TRBJ2-7,TRBV20-1,NA,CSARTVEETYEQYF,TGCAGTGCTAGGACAGTTGAAGAAACCTACGAGCAGTACTTC
TRBD2,TRBJ2-7,TRBV3-1,NA,CASSPGTSGGREQYF,TGTGCCAGCAGCCCCGGGACTAGCGGGGGAAGAGAGCAGTACTTC
NA,TRBJ2-5,TRBV20-1,few,CSADGLYQETQYF,TGCAGTGCTGACGGACTGTACCAAGAGACCCAGTACTTC
NA,TRBJ2-1,TRBV7-6,few,CASSLALTGGHREQFF,TGTGCCAGCAGCTTAGCCCTTACTGGGGGTCATAGGGAGCAGTTCTTC
TRBD2,TRBJ2-5,TRBV29-1,few,CSVERLAGDLQETQYF,TGCAGCGTTGAAAGGCTAGCGGGGGACCTACAAGAGACCCAGTACTTC
TRBD2,TRBJ2-1,TRBV4-1,few,CASSRGPGLSDEQFF,TGCGCCAGCAGCCGGGGCCCGGGACTAAGCGATGAGCAGTTCTTC
TRBD2,TRBJ2-1,TRBV6-5,many,CASSYETSADRSYNEQFF,TGTGCCAGCAGTTACGAGACTAGCGCGGATAGGTCCTACAATGAGCAGTTCTTC
TRBD1,TRBJ1-1,TRBV24-1,NA,CATSGTPGQGHTEAFF,TGTGCCACCAGTGGGACCCCGGGACAGGGACACACTGAAGCTTTCTTT
TRBD2,TRBJ2-1,TRBV5-1,NA,CASSPQAGDYNEQFF,TGCGCCAGCAGCCCCCAAGCGGGGGACTACAATGAGCAGTTCTTC
TRBD1,TRBJ2-2,TRBV7-9,NA,CASSAPGTEDTGELFF,TGTGCCAGCAGTGCCCCGGGGACAGAAGACACCGGGGAGCTGTTTTTT
NA,TRBJ2-7,TRBV10-2,NA,CASSDTGVSYEQYF,TGCGCCAGCAGTGATACGGGGGTCTCCTACGAGCAGTACTTC
NA,TRBJ2-7,TRBV3-1,NA,CASSQQGVNEQYF,TGTGCCAGCAGCCAACAGGGAGTGAACGAGCAGTACTTC
NA,TRBJ2-7,TRBV7-9,NA,CASSFDSGYEQYF,TGTGCCAGCAGCTTCGACAGCGGCTACGAGCAGTACTTC
TRBD1,TRBJ1-2,TRBV27,few,CASSLTPGQVGAYGYTF,TGTGCCAGCAGTTTGACTCCGGGACAGGTGGGGGCCTATGGCTACACCTTC
NA,TRBJ2-7,TRBV29-1,few,CSVRTVSGEQYF,TGCAGCGTTAGGACAGTTTCGGGGGAGCAGTACTTC
NA,TRBJ2-7,TRBV20-1,few,CSARALQEPPEQYF,TGCAGTGCGAGGGCCTTACAGGAACCCCCCGAGCAGTACTTC
NA,TRBJ2-5,TRBV12-3/TRBV12-4,few,CASSTLGGAELVEETQYF,TGTGCCAGCAGTACTCTCGGCGGAGCCGAGCTCGTCGAAGAGACCCAGTACTTC
NA,TRBJ1-1,TRBV13,few,CASSVKGWPFNTEAFF,TGTGCCAGCAGCGTTAAGGGCTGGCCTTTTAACACTGAAGCTTTCTTT
NA,TRBJ2-3,TRBV7-9,few,CASSLLKGGGTDTQYF,TGTGCCAGCAGCTTATTGAAGGGCGGGGGCACAGATACGCAGTATTTT
NA,TRBJ1-6,TRBV6-6,few,CASSRQSLGSPLHF,TGTGCCAGCAGCCGTCAGTCGCTCGGTTCACCCCTCCACTTT
NA,TRBJ2-3,TRBV5-1,NA,CASSLGVKGTDTQYF,TGCGCCAGCAGCTTGGGAGTAAAGGGCACAGATACGCAGTATTTT
NA,TRBJ1-1,TRBV20-1,NA,CSAPTNTEAFF,TGCAGTGCACCTACGAACACTGAAGCTTTCTTT
NA,TRBJ2-3,TRBV6-1,few,CASSDTGTFSTDTQYF,TGTGCCAGCAGTGACACTGGGACCTTTAGCACAGATACGCAGTATTTT
NA,TRBJ2-6,TRBV4-3,many,CASSQESGSGANVLTF,TGCGCCAGCAGCCAAGAGTCGGGGTCTGGGGCCAACGTCCTGACTTTC